This T cell receptor beta chain was sequenced in a study of post-analysis software for immune sequencing data. Study overall: Clinical courses comprised relapsing-remitting, secondary progressive and progressive-relapsing multiple sclerosis. Findings and limits, study-wide: Higher frequency in patients than in controls was seen for a handful of TRBV segments, with TRBV5-6, TRBV5-1 and TRBV20-1 among them. Controls showed significantly higher normalized Chao1 diversity than did multiple sclerosis patients. Samples from a shared batch, those prepared together, strongly co-clustered by F measure.

Unique molecular identifiers were built into the TCR beta cDNA libraries. About 500,000 cDNA molecules were obtained per 1 to 10 million input T cells. From the PCR reads, TCRdb called clonotypes with MiXCR, one entry per CDR3 protein. Here the sample spans about 540,000 distinct CDR3 sequences, approximately 31% being singletons. Comments on this clonotype: What it binds is unknown.

V was clipped by 6 bases and J by 7 bases; unmatched bases: 12. Germline V gene lookup returns CDR1 MNHEY and CDR2 SVGAGI. This CDR3 spans 16 amino acids. The receptor was derived from a girl under 18 with multiple sclerosis. Specimen: blood. The chain employs TRBV6-5 and TRBJ1-2; 12 bases align to TRBD1. For the CDR3, the DNA is TGTGCCAGCAGGTCCTTAACCGGGACAGGGGGCTCTGGCTACACCTTC. The encoded protein is CASRSLTGTGGSGYTF.